This TCR beta chain derives from a study of blood T cell repertoires in COVID-19. Overall study: COVID-19 samples from acute and convalescent phases originated in the United States, Italy and Spain. Sources were T cells, B-cell-depleted T cells, or PBMCs; the material itself was cDNA or gDNA.

Recruits, aged roughly 18 to 100 years, lived in 25 or so US areas. The study assigned cohorts using participant-reported clinical history. TCRdb's table, derived via immunoSEQ multiplex PCR, lists solely in-frame clones and lacks some. The table includes around 190,000 clones, roughly 82% detected once. Germline CDR1 is SGHVS and CDR2 is FQNEAQ. This CDR3 has 16 residues. The V segment lost 1 base and the J segment 8 bases; nucleotides outside the gene matches: 11. The rearrangement uses TRBV7-8 and TRBJ1-2; 9 positions match TRBD1. The TCR comes from a man aged 35 to 55 with acute COVID-19. What was sequenced was PBMCs or T cells enriched from blood (not recorded which). CDR3 protein: CASSLERQGGLRGYTF. As DNA, the CDR3 is TGTGCCAGCAGCTTAGAGCGACAGGGGGGCCTGAGGGGCTACACCTTC.